A selection of T cell receptor beta chains follows, all from one sample in a study of cytomegalovirus exposure and HLA in healthy donors. Clones were sequenced by immunoSEQ multiplex PCR, and TCRdb holds only the in-frame ones, with some missing. Here the sample spans roughly 100,000 clones, around 15% being singletons. Sequenced sample: PBMCs. Every receptor here comes from a female donor in good health and CMV-seronegative. Both conserved end residues are part of each CDR3. The order of the fields is D gene, V gene, clone size, J gene, CDR3 protein, CDR3 DNA. D genes are given only for firm matches. A clone size is listed for some rows: how often the clone was seen (once, few, many), or a class if it is expanded.

>NA|TRBV7-2|few|TRBJ1-1
CASSLVGGGAFF
TGTGCCAGCAGCTTAGTCGGAGGTGGGGCTTTCTTT
>NA|TRBV2|few|TRBJ1-3
CASRSSGDSGNTIYF
TGTGCCAGCAGATCCTCAGGGGACTCTGGAAACACCATATATTTT
>NA|TRBV30|few|TRBJ1-1
CAWSVERGTEAFF
TGTGCCTGGAGTGTGGAGCGCGGGACTGAAGCTTTCTTT
>NA|TRBV5-1|few|TRBJ2-1
CASSLDPGAYNEQFF
TGCGCCAGCAGCTTGGACCCCGGAGCCTACAATGAGCAGTTCTTC
>TRBD2|TRBV4-3|few|TRBJ2-1
CASSQGLAGGWNEQFF
TGCGCCAGCAGCCAGGGACTAGCGGGAGGGTGGAATGAGCAGTTCTTC
>NA|TRBV2|NA|TRBJ2-7
CASSEALGAAGRYEQYF
TGTGCCAGCAGTGAAGCGCTTGGGGCGGCGGGACGCTACGAGCAGTACTTC
>NA|TRBV11-3|few|TRBJ1-4
CASSLGRERNEKLFF
TGTGCCAGCAGCTTAGGGCGGGAACGGAATGAAAAACTGTTTTTT
>TRBD1|TRBV28|few|TRBJ1-2
CASRTRTGGSYGYTF
TGTGCCAGCAGGACACGGACAGGGGGATCCTATGGCTACACCTTC
>NA|TRBV7-9|NA|TRBJ1-1
CASSLVGGAGTEAFF
TGTGCCAGCAGCTTAGTAGGCGGGGCTGGGACTGAAGCTTTCTTT
>NA|TRBV28|few|TRBJ2-2
CASRGGPGTGELFF
TGTGCCAGCAGAGGAGGGCCGGGCACCGGGGAGCTGTTTTTT